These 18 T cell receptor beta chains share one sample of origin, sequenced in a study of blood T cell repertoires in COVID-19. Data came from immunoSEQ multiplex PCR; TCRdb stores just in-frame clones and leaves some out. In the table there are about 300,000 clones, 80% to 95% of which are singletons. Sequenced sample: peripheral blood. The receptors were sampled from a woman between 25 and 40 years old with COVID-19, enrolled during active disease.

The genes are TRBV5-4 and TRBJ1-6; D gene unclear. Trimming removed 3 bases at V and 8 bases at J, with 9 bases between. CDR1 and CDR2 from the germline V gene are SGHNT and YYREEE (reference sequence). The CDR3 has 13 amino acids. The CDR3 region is CASSSQADSPLHF. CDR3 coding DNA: TGTGCCAGCAGCTCTCAGGCCGATTCACCCCTCCACTTT.

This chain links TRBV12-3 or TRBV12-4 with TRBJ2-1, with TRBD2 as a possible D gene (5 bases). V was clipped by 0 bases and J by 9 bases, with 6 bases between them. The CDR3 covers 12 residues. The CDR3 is CASSLAGVEQFF. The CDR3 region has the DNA TGTGCCAGCAGTTTAGCGGGAGTTGAGCAGTTCTTC.

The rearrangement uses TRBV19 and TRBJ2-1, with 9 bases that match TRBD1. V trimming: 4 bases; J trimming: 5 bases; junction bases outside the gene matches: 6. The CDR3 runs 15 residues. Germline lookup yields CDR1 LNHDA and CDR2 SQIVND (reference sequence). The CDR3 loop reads CASSTGTGLDNEQFF. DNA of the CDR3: TGTGCCAGTAGTACCGGGACAGGGCTGGACAATGAGCAGTTCTTC.

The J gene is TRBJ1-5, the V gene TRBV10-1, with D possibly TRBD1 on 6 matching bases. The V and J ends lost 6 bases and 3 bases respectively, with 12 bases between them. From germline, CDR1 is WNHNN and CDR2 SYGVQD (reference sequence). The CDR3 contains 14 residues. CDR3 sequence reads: CASSAGTPNQPQHF. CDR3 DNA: TGCGCCAGCAGCGCCGGGACACCCAATCAGCCCCAGCATTTT.

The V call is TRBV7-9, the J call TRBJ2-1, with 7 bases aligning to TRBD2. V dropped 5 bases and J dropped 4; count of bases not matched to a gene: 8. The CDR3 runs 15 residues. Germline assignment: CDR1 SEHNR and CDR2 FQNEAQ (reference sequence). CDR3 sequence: CASSLLSSGYNEQFF. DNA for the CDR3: TGTGCCAGCAGCCTTCTTTCTAGCGGATACAATGAGCAGTTCTTC.

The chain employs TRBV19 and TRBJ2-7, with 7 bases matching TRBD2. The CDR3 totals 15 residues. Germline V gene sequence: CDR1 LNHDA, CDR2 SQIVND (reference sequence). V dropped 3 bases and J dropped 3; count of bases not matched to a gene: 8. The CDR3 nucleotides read TGTGCCAGTAGTATTTTCGCGGGAGAGTTCTACGAGCAGTACTTC. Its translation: CASSIFAGEFYEQYF. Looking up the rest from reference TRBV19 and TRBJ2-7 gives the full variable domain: DGGITQSPKYLFRKEGQNVTLSCEQNLNHDAMYWYRQDPGQGLRLIYYSQIVNDFQKGDIAEGYSVSREKKESFPLTVTSAQKNPTAFYLCASSIFAGEFYEQYFGPGTRLTVT.

CDR3 sequence reads: CASSSSGGLVETQYF. In DNA form, the CDR3 reads TGTGCCAGCAGTTCCTCGGGGGGGTTGGTTGAGACCCAGTACTTC. The chain has TRBV6-5 and TRBJ2-5; 8 positions agree with TRBD2. CDR3 length equals 15 residues. Germline loops: CDR1 MNHEY, CDR2 SVGAGI. Unmatched junction bases numbered 9, after V lost 4 bases and J lost 5 bases.

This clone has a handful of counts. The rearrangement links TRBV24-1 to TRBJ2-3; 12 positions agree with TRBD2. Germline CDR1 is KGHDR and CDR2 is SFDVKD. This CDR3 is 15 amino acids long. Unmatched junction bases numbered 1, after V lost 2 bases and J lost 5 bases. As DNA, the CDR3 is TGTGCCACCAGTGATTCGGGACTAGCGGGAGATACGCAGTATTTT. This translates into CATSDSGLAGDTQYF.

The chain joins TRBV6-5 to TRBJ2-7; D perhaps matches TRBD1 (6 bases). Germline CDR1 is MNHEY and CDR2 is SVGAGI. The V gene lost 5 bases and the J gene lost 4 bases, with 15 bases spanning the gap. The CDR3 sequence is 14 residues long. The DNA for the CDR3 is TGTGCCAGCAGTCGGACAGTGGGGGCATACGAGCAGTACTTC. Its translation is CASSRTVGAYEQYF.

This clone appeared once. In DNA, the CDR3 is TGTGCCAGTGGAACGGGACTCCCAGACTACGAGCAGTACTTC. It encodes CASGTGLPDYEQYF. The V call is TRBV19, the J call TRBJ2-7; possible D gene TRBD2, 6 bases. CDR3 length: 14 residues. Germline V CDR1 and CDR2: LNHDA, SQIVND (reference sequence). V was cut by 8 bases and J by 3 bases, with 17 bases left in between.

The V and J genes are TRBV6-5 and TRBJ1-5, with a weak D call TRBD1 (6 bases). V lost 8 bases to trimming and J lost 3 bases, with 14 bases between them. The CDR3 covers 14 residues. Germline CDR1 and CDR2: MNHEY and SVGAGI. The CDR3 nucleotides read TGTGCCAGCGTTGACAGGCTACTCAATCAGCCCCAGCATTTT. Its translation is CASVDRLLNQPQHF.

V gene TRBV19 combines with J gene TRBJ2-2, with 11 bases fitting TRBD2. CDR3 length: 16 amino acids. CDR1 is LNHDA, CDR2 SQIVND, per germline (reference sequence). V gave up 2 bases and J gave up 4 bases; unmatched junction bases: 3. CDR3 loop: CASSILAGGRTGELFF. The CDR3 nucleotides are TGTGCCAGTAGTATACTAGCGGGAGGCCGCACCGGGGAGCTGTTTTTT. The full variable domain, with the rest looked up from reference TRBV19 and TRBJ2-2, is DGGITQSPKYLFRKEGQNVTLSCEQNLNHDAMYWYRQDPGQGLRLIYYSQIVNDFQKGDIAEGYSVSREKKESFPLTVTSAQKNPTAFYLCASSILAGGRTGELFFGEGSRLTVL.

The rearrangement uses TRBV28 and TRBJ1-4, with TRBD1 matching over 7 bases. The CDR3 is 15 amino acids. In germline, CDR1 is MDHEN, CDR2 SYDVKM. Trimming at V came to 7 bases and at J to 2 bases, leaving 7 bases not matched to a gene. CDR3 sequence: CASNVNRGTNEKLFF. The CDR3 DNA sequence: TGTGCCAGCAACGTTAACAGGGGCACTAATGAAAAACTGTTTTTT.

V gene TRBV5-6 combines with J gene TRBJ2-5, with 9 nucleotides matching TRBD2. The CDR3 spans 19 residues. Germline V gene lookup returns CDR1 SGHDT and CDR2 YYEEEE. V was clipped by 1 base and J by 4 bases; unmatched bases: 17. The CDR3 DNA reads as TGTGCCAGCAGCTTGTCACTAGCGGGTCCCCGGCCCCTGGGAGAGACCCAGTACTTC. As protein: CASSLSLAGPRPLGETQYF.

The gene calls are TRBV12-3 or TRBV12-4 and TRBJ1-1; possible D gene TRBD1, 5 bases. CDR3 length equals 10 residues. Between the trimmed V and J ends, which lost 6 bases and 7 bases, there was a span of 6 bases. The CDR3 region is CASSDSEAFF. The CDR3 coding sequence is TGTGCCAGCAGCGACAGTGAAGCTTTCTTT.

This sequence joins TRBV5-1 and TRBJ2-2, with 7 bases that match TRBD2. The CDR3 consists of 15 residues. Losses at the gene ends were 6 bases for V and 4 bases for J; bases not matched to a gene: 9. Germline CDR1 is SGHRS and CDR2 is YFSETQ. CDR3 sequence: CASKQAGRGTGELFF. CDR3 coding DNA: TGCGCCAGCAAACAAGCGGGGCGAGGCACCGGGGAGCTGTTTTTT.

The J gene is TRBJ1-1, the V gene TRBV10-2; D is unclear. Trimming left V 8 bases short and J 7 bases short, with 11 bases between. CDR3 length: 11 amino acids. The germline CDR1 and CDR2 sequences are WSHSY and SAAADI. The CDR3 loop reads CASSGLREAFF. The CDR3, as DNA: TGCGCCAGCTCGGGTCTCCGTGAAGCTTTCTTT.

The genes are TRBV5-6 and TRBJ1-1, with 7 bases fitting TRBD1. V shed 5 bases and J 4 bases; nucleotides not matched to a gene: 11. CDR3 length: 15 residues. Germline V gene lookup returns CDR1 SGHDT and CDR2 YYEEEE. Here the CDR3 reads CASRSAGTASTEAFF. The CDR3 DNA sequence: TGTGCCAGCAGATCGGCCGGGACAGCCAGCACTGAAGCTTTCTTT. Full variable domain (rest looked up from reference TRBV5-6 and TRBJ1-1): DAGVTQSPTHLIKTRGQQVTLRCSPKSGHDTVSWYQQALGQGPQFIFQYYEEEERQRGNFPDRFSGHQFPNYSSELNVNALLLGDSALYLCASRSAGTASTEAFFGQGTRLTVV.